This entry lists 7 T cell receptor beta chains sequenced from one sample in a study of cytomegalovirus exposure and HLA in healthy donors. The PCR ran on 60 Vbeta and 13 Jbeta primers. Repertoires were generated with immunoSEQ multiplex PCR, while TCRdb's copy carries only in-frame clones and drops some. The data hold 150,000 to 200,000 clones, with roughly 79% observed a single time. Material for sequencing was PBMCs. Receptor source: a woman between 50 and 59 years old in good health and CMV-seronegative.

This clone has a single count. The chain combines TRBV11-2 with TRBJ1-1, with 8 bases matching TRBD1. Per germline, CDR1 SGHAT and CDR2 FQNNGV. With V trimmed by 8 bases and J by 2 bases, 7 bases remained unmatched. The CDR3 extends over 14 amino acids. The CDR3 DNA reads TGTGCCAGCGGCAAGGGACAGGAAAACACTGAAGCTTTCTTT. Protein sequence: CASGKGQENTEAFF. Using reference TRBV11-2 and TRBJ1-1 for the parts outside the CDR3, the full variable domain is EAGVAQSPRYKIIEKRQSVAFWCNPISGHATLYWYQQILGQGPKLLIQFQNNGVVDDSQLPKDRFSAERLKGVDSTLKIQPAKLEDSAVYLCASGKGQENTEAFFGQGTRLTVV.

CDR3 in DNA: TGTGCCAGCAGCTTAGGGACTAGCGGGAGAACCCCCTACAATGAGCAGTTCTTC. Encoded protein: CASSLGTSGRTPYNEQFF. The V and J genes are TRBV7-2 and TRBJ2-1; 13 bases are shared with TRBD2. The CDR3 is 18 residues long. CDR1 is SGHTA and CDR2 is FQGNSA in the germline V gene. After removal of 1 base from V and 2 bases from J, the junction contained 5 bases not matched to a gene. Together with reference TRBV7-2 and TRBJ2-1, the CDR3 gives the full variable domain: GAGVSQSPSNKVTEKGKDVELRCDPISGHTALYWYRQSLGQGLEFLIYFQGNSAPDKSGLPSDRFSAERTGGSVSTLTIQRTQQEDSAVYLCASSLGTSGRTPYNEQFFGPGTRLTVL.

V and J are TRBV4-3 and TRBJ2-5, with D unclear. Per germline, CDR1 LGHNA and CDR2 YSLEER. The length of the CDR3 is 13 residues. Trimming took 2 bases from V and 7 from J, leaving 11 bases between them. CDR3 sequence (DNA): TGCGCCAGCAGCCAAACCCAGTTAACGACCCAGTACTTC. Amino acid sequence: CASSQTQLTTQYF.

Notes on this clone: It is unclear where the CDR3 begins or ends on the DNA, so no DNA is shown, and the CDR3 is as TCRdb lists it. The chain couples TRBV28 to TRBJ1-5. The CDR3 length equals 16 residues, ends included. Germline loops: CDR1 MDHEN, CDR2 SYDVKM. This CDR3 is CASSSSGGGQYQPQHF.

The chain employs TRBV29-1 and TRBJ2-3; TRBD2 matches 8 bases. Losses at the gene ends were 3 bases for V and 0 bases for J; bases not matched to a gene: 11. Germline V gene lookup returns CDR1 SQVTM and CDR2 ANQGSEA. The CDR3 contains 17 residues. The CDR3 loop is CSVEGTSGGYSTDTQYF. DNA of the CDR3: TGCAGCGTTGAGGGTACTAGCGGCGGTTATAGCACAGATACGCAGTATTTT.

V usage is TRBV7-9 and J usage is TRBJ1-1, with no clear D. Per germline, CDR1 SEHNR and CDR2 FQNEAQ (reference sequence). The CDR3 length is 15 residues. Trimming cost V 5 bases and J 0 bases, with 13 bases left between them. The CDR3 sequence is CASSSTGGMNTEAFF. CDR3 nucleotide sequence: TGTGCCAGCAGCAGCACGGGAGGGATGAACACTGAAGCTTTCTTT.

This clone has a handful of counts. Here the CDR3 reads CASSLGALHGHYEQFF. CDR3 nucleotides: TGTGCCAGCAGCTTAGGGGCGCTCCATGGGCACTATGAGCAGTTCTTC. V and J are TRBV7-8 and TRBJ2-1; D unresolved. Trimming pared 1 base from V and 8 bases from J, leaving 18 bases between. The CDR3 is 16 residues long. Per the germline V gene, CDR1 is SGHVS and CDR2 is FQNEAQ.